The rows below give T cell receptor beta chains drawn from one sample of a study of chemoradiotherapy in HPV16-positive cancers. The method was immunoSEQ multiplex PCR; TCRdb's version includes in-frame clones alone and lacks a portion of them. The repertoire holds more than 10,000 clones, with around two thirds as singletons. Sample collection occurred from a patient who underwent chemoradiotherapy. These receptors all stem from a human donor with HPV-associated anogenital cancer. Each CDR3 is given without its conserved first and last residue.

J: TRBJ1-2
V: TRBV7-6
CDR3: ASSLARGTGSVSTSSNYGYT

J: TRBJ2-5
V: TRBV5-1
CDR3: ASSFTGTNQETQY

J: TRBJ1-1
V: TRBV7-8
CDR3: ASSPRDRQEAF

J: TRBJ1-2
V: TRBV21-1
CDR3: ASSKGDSPYYGYT

J: TRBJ2-7
V: TRBV11-2
CDR3: ASSVSYEQY

J: TRBJ2-7
V: TRBV7-3
CDR3: ASSPSGGSYEQY

J: TRBJ1-6
V: TRBV7-6
CDR3: ASSLTSSYNSPLH

J: TRBJ2-4
V: TRBV29-1
CDR3: SAMGLAGSIQY

J: TRBJ2-7
V: TRBV19
CDR3: ASSSRTSGSGGSYEQY

J: TRBJ2-6
V: TRBV7-8
CDR3: ASSLRTELRSGANVLT

J: TRBJ1-1
V: TRBV2
CDR3: ASTALKNTEAF

J: TRBJ2-5
V: TRBV11-2
CDR3: ASSPTGTSGTQY

J: TRBJ2-5
V: TRBV29-1
CDR3: SVEPDRGRQETQY

J: TRBJ1-2
V: TRBV19
CDR3: ASSISVYGYT

J: TRBJ2-7
V: TRBV7-8
CDR3: ASSPRLAESYEQY

J: TRBJ2-7
V: TRBV28
CDR3: ASSLGAYEQY

J: TRBJ1-2
V: TRBV4-1
CDR3: ASSQDPGQLYGYT

J: TRBJ2-3
V: TRBV5-1
CDR3: ASSVEEGGTDTQY

J: TRBJ1-6
V: TRBV27
CDR3: ASSRDRDFWISPLH

J: TRBJ2-2
V: TRBV7-9
CDR3: ASSLAGGTGELF

J: TRBJ2-7
V: TRBV19
CDR3: ASSTSGLGYEQY

J: TRBJ1-3
V: TRBV27
CDR3: ASTPPRGGGNTIY

J: TRBJ2-1
V: TRBV6-1
CDR3: ASSERQGGETSSYNEQF

J: TRBJ2-5
V: TRBV30
CDR3: AWSPRRLGQETQY

J: TRBJ2-3
V: TRBV5-4
CDR3: ASSFPFPDTQY

J: TRBJ1-4
V: TRBV5-1
CDR3: ASSLTGETTNEKLF

J: TRBJ1-1
V: TRBV9
CDR3: ASSVGQGGTEAF

J: TRBJ1-5
V: TRBV28
CDR3: ASSHRQGGQPQH

J: TRBJ2-5
V: TRBV7-2
CDR3: ASSPGLAFMETQY

J: TRBJ2-2
V: TRBV11-2
CDR3: ASSLVTGNTGELF

J: TRBJ2-5
V: TRBV7-9
CDR3: ASSSGLAEY

J: TRBJ1-1
V: TRBV7-9
CDR3: ASSLAGAPTGIFT

J: TRBJ2-1
V: TRBV30
CDR3: AWSGGTSGSAYNEQF

J: TRBJ2-1
V: TRBV28
CDR3: ASSPPGRGALSYNEQF

J: TRBJ1-1
V: TRBV6-4
CDR3: ASSPNPGNTEAF

J: TRBJ2-3
V: TRBV29-1
CDR3: SVVQGTSTDTQY

J: TRBJ2-1
V: TRBV7-3
CDR3: ASSEGYEQF

J: TRBJ2-7
V: TRBV15
CDR3: ATSRSLLPGQGAPYEQY

J: TRBJ1-4
V: TRBV4-1
CDR3: ASSQEQGGPNEKLF

J: TRBJ1-3
V: TRBV30
CDR3: ALWRVRTGNTIY

J: TRBJ2-5
V: TRBV30
CDR3: AWSEGAGETQY

J: TRBJ1-5
V: TRBV10-2
CDR3: ASSGYGGNQPQH

J: TRBJ2-7
V: TRBV10-3
CDR3: ANTQRLGGEQY

J: TRBJ2-7
V: TRBV30
CDR3: AWSVKRPEQY

J: TRBJ2-2
V: TRBV11-2
CDR3: ASSLRDGLNTGELF

J: TRBJ1-2
V: TRBV28
CDR3: ASKLGTVAGYT

J: TRBJ2-7
V: TRBV6-6
CDR3: ASTSSGTHHRVEQY

J: TRBJ2-5
V: TRBV16
CDR3: ASSQSRGAIGETQY

J: TRBJ2-2
V: TRBV27
CDR3: ASSPGTSNTGELF

J: TRBJ2-1
V: TRBV18
CDR3: ASSLKTGGSHEQF